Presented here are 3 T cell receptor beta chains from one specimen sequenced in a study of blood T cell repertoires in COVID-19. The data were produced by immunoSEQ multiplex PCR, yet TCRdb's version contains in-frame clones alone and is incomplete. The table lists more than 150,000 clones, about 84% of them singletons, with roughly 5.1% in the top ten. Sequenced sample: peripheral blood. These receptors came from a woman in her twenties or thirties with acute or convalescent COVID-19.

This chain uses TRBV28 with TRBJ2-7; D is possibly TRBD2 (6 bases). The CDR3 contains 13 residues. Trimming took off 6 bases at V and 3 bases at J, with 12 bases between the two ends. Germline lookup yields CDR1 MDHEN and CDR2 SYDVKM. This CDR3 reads CASSPRGIYEQYF. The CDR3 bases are TGTGCCAGCAGCCCCCGCGGGATCTACGAGCAGTACTTC.

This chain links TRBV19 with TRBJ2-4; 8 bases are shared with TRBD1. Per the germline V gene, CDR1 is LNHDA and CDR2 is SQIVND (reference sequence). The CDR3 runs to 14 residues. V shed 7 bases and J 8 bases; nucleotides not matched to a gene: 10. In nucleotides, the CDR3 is TGTGCCAGTAAAACCAGGGGGCTTACAGACATTCAGTACTTC. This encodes CASKTRGLTDIQYF. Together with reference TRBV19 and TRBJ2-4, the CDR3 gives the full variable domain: DGGITQSPKYLFRKEGQNVTLSCEQNLNHDAMYWYRQDPGQGLRLIYYSQIVNDFQKGDIAEGYSVSREKKESFPLTVTSAQKNPTAFYLCASKTRGLTDIQYFGAGTRLSVL.

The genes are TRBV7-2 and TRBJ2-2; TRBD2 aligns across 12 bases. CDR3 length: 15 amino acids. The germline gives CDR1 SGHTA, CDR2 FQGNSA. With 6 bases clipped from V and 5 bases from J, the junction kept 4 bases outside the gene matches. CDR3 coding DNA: TGTGCCAGCAGGCAGACTAGCGGGAGAACCGGGGAGCTGTTTTTT. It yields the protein CASRQTSGRTGELFF. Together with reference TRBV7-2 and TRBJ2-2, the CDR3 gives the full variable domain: GAGVSQSPSNKVTEKGKDVELRCDPISGHTALYWYRQSLGQGLEFLIYFQGNSAPDKSGLPSDRFSAERTGGSVSTLTIQRTQQEDSAVYLCASRQTSGRTGELFFGEGSRLTVL.